The TCR beta chain under discussion was sequenced for a study of identical twins. This CDR3 region has 13 residues. CDR1 and CDR2 from the germline V gene are SGHAT and FQNNGV. Trimming pared 2 bases from V and 7 bases from J, leaving 12 bases between. The cDNA had a unique molecular identifier and a template-switch universal primer site. MiXCR, applied by TCRdb to the 5' RACE reads, yields one record per CDR3 protein. The data contain 700,000 or so distinct CDR3 sequences, 21% of them singletons. Only one count was recorded for this clonotype. These same records also appear under a second study, on T cells expressing NK-cell markers. As that report states: Investigators obtained TCR beta repertoires from sorted CD3+CD56+NKG2C+, CD3+CD56+NKG2C- and CD3+CD56-NKG2C+ T cells. Out of eight donors sequenced, seven tested HCMV-seropositive and the remaining one seronegative. Of CD8+ T cells, roughly 1.0-8% belonged to dominant NKG2C+ clonotypes in six or seven donors.

The chain joins TRBV11-2 to TRBJ2-7; D possibly matches TRBD1 or TRBD2 (6 bases each). The sequenced sample was PBMCs. This TCR came from a woman aged 18-35 years in good health. The CDR3 reads CASSLLGAGEQYF. In DNA form, the CDR3 reads TGTGCCAGCAGCTTATTGGGGGCGGGAGAGCAGTACTTC.